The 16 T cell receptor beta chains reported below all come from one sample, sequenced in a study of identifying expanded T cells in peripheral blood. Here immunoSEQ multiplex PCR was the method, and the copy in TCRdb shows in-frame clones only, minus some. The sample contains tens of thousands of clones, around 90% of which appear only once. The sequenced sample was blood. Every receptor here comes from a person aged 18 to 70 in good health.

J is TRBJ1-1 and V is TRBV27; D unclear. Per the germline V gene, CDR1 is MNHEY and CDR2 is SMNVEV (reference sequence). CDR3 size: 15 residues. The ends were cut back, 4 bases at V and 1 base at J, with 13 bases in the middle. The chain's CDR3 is CASSSLRAENTEAFF. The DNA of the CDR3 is TGTGCCAGCAGTTCCCTCCGGGCCGAGAACACTGAAGCTTTCTTT.

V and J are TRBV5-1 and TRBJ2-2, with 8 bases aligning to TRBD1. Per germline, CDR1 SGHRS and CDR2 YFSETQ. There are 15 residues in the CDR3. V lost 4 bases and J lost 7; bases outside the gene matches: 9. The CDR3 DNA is TGCGCCAGCAGCCCACGGACAGGGAAGGGCGGGGAGCTGTTTTTT. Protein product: CASSPRTGKGGELFF.

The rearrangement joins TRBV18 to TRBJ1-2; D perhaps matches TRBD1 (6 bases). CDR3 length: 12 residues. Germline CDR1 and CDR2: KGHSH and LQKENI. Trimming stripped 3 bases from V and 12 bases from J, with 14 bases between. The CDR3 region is CASSPLQGGHTF. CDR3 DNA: TGTGCCAGCTCACCTCTACAGGGAGGGCACACCTTC.

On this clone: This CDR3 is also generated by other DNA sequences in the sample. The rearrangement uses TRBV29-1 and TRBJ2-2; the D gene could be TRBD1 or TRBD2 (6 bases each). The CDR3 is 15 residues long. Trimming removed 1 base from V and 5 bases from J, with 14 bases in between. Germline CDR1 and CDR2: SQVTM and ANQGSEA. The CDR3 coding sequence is TGCAGCGTTGAAGGTGGGGGGCCCAGGACCGGGGAGCTGTTTTTT. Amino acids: CSVEGGGPRTGELFF.

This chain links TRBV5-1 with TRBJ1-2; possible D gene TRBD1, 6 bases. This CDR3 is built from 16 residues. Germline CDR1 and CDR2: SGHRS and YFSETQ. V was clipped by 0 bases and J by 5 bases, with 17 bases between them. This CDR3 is CASSLGDPGDRYGYTF. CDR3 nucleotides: TGCGCCAGCAGCTTGGGGGACCCAGGGGATAGGTATGGCTACACCTTC.

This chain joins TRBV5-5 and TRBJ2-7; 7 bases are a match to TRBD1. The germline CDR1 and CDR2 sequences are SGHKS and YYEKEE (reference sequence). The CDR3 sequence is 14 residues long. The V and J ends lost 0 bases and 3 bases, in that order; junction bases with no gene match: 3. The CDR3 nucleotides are TGTGCCAGCAGCTTGGGACAGGGCGTCTACGAGCAGTACTTC. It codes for CASSLGQGVYEQYF.

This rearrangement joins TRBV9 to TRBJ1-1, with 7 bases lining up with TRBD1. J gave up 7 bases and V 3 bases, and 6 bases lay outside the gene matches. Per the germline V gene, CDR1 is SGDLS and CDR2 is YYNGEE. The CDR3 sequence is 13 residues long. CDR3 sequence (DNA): TGTGCCAGCAGCGGCGACAGGGTGGGTGAAGCTTTCTTT. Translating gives CASSGDRVGEAFF.

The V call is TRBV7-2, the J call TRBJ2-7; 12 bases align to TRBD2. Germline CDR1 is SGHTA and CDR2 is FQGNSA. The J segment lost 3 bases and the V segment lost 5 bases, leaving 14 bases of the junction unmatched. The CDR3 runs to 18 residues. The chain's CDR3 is CASSPGLAGSPTYYEQYF. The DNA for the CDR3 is TGTGCCAGCAGCCCCGGACTAGCGGGGAGCCCTACTTACTACGAGCAGTACTTC.

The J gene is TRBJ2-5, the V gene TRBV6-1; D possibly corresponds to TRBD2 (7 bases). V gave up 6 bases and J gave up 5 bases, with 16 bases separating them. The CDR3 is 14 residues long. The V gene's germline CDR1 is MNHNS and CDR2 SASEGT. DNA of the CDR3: TGTGCCAGCAGCACCATCAGGGGAGGGGAGACCCAGTACTTC. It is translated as CASSTIRGGETQYF.

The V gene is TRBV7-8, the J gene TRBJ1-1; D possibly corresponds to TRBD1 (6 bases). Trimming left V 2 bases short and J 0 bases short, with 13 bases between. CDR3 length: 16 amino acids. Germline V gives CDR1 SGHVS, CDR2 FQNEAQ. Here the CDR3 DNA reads TGTGCCAGCAGCTTAACGACAGGAAAAATGAACACTGAAGCTTTCTTT. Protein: CASSLTTGKMNTEAFF.

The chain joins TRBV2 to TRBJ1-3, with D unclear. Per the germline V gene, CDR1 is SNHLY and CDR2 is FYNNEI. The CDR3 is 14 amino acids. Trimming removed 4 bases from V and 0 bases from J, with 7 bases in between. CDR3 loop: CASSAPPSGNTIYF. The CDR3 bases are TGTGCCAGCAGTGCCCCCCCCTCTGGAAACACCATATATTTT.

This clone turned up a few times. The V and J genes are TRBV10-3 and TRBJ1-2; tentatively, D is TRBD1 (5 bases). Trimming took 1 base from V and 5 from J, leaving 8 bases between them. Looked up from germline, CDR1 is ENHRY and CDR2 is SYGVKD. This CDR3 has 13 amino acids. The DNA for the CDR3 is TGTGCCATCAGTGAGTTGGGGACTTATGGCTACACCTTC. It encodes CAISELGTYGYTF.

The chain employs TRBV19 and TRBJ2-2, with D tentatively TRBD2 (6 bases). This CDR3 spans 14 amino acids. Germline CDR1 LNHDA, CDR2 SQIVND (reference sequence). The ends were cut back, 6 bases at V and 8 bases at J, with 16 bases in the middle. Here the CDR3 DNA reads TGTGCCAGTAGGTTTGATGCGGGAAGGGGGGAGCTGTTTTTT. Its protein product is CASRFDAGRGELFF.

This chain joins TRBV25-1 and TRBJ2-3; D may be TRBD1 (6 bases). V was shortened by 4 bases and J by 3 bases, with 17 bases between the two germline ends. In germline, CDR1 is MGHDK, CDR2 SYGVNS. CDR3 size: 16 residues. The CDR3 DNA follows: TGTGCCAGCAGTGTAGGTCCAAGGACAGCGACAGATACGCAGTATTTT. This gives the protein CASSVGPRTATDTQYF.

The CDR3 here is CASSPGVTSPLHF. The CDR3 DNA sequence: TGTGCCAGCAGCCCCGGAGTTACGTCACCCCTCCACTTT. The chain joins TRBV9 to TRBJ1-6, with no clear D. Trimming left V 4 bases short and J 10 bases short, with 12 bases between. The CDR3 is made up of 13 amino acids. Germline CDR1 reads SGDLS; CDR2 reads YYNGEE.

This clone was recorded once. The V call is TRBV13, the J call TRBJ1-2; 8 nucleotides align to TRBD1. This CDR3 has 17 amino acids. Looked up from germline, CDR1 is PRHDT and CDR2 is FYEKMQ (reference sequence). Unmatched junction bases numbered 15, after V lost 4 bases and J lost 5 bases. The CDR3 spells CASSSPSRGQARYGYTF. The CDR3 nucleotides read TGTGCCAGCAGCTCACCCAGCAGGGGGCAGGCTCGGTATGGCTACACCTTC.